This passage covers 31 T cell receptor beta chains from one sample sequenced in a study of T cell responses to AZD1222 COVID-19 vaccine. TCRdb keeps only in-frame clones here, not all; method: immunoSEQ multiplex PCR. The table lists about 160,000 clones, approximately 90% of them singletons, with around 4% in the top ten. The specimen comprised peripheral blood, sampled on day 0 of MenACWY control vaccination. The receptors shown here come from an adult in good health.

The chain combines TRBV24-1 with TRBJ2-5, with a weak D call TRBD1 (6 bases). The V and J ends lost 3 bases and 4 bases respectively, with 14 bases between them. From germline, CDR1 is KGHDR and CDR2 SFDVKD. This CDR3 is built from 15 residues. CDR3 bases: TGTGCCACCAGTGATGCCGCAGGGGCAGGAGAGACCCAGTACTTC. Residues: CATSDAAGAGETQYF.

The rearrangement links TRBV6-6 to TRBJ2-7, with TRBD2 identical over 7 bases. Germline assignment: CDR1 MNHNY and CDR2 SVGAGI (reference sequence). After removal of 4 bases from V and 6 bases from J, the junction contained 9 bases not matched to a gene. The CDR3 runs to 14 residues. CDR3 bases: TGTGCCAGCAGTTTCCGGGACTACCATGGCGAGCAGTACTTC. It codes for CASSFRDYHGEQYF.

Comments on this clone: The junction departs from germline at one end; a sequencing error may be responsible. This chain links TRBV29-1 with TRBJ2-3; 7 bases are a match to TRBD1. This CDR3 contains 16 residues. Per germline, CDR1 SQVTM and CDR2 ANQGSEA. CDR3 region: CSVAKPPQGRTGTQYF. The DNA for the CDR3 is TGCAGCGTTGCGAAGCCCCCACAGGGTAGGACAGGTACGCAGTATTTT.

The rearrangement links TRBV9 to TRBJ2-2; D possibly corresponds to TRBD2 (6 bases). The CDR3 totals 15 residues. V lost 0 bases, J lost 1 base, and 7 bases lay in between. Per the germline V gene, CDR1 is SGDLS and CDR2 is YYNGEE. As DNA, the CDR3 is TGTGCCAGCAGCGTAGAGGGACTGAACACCGGGGAGCTGTTTTTT. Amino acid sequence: CASSVEGLNTGELFF. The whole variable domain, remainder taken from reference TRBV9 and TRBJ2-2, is DSGVTQTPKHLITATGQRVTLRCSPRSGDLSVYWYQQSLDQGLQFLIQYYNGEERAKGNILERFSAQQFPDLHSELNLSSLELGDSALYFCASSVEGLNTGELFFGEGSRLTVL.

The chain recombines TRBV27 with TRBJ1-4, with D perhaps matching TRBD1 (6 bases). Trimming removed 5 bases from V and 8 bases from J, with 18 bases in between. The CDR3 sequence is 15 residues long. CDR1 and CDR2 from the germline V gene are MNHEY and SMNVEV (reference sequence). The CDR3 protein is CASSPLGEGEEKLFF. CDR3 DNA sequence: TGTGCCAGCAGTCCGCTGGGGGAGGGGGAGGAAAAACTGTTTTTT.

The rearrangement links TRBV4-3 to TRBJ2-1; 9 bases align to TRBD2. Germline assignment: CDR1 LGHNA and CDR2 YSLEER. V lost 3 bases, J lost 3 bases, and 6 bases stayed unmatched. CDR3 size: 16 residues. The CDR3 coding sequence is TGCGCCAGCAGCCATGGGCTAGCGGGATTCTACAATGAGCAGTTCTTC. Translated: CASSHGLAGFYNEQFF.

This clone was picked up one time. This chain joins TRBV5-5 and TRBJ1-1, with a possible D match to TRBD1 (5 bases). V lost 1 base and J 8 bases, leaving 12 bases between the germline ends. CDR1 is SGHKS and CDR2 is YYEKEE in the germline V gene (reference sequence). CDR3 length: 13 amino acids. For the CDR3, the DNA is TGTGCCAGCAGCTTGCCCACAGGTTTGGAAGCTTTCTTT. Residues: CASSLPTGLEAFF.

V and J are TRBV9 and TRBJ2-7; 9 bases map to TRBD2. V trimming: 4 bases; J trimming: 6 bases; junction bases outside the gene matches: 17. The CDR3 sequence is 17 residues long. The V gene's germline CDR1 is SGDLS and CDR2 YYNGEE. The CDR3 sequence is CASSTIRKGREGLEQYF. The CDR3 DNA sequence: TGTGCCAGCAGCACCATTCGAAAGGGGCGGGAGGGCCTCGAGCAGTACTTC. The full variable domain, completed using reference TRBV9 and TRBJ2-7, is DSGVTQTPKHLITATGQRVTLRCSPRSGDLSVYWYQQSLDQGLQFLIQYYNGEERAKGNILERFSAQQFPDLHSELNLSSLELGDSALYFCASSTIRKGREGLEQYFGPGTRLTVT.

This CDR3 is CAISAFLTSGAGEQFF. The CDR3 nucleotides are TGTGCCATCAGTGCCTTTCTCACTAGCGGGGCTGGGGAGCAGTTCTTC. V is TRBV10-3 and J is TRBJ2-1; 10 bases are a match to TRBD2. Germline loops: CDR1 ENHRY, CDR2 SYGVKD. This CDR3 is 16 amino acids long. With V trimmed by 4 bases and J by 10 bases, 13 bases remained unmatched.

CDR3 protein: CASSTQGVASSTNEKLFF. The CDR3 nucleotides are TGCGCCAGCAGCACCCAGGGGGTGGCGAGTTCAACTAATGAAAAACTGTTTTTT. V gene TRBV5-1 combines with J gene TRBJ1-4; 7 bases fit TRBD1. J was trimmed by 0 bases and V by 4 bases; bases with no gene match: 12. The V gene's germline CDR1 is SGHRS and CDR2 YFSETQ. This CDR3 has 18 amino acids.

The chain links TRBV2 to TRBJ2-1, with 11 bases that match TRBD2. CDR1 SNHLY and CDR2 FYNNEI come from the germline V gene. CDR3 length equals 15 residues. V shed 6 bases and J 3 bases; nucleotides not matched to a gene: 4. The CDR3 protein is CASRAGTSGYNEQFF. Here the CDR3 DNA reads TGTGCCAGCAGGGCCGGGACTAGCGGCTACAATGAGCAGTTCTTC. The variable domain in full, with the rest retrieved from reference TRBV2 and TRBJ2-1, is EPEVTQTPSHQVTQMGQEVILRCVPISNHLYFYWYRQILGQKVEFLVSFYNNEISEKSEIFDDQFSVERPDGSNFTLKIRSTKLEDSAMYFCASRAGTSGYNEQFFGPGTRLTVL.

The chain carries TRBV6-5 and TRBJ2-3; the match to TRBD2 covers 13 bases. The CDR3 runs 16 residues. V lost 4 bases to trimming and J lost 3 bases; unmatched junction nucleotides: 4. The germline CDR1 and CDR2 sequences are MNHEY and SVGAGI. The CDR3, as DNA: TGTGCCAGCAGTTTCGGACTAGCGGGAGTAACAGATACGCAGTATTTT. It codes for CASSFGLAGVTDTQYF.

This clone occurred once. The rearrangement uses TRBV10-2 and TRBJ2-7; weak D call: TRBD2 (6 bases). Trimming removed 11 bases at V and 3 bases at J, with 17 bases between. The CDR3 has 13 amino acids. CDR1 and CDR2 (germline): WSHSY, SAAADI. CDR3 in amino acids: CASRAGYDYEQYF. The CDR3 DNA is TGCGCCTCCCGGGCGGGGTATGACTACGAGCAGTACTTC.

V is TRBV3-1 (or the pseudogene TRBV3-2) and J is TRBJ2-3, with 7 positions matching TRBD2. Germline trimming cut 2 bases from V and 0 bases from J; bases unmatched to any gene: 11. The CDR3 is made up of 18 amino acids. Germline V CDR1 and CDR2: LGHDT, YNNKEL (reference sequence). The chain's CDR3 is CASSQSYGGSTSTDTQYF. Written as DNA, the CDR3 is TGTGCCAGCAGCCAATCATACGGCGGGAGCACTAGCACAGATACGCAGTATTTT.

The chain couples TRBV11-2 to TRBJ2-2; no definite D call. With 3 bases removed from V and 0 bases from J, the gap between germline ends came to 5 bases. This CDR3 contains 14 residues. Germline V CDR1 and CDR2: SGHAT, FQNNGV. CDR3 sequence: CASSFSTNTGELFF. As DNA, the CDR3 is TGTGCCAGCAGCTTTTCCACGAACACCGGGGAGCTGTTTTTT.

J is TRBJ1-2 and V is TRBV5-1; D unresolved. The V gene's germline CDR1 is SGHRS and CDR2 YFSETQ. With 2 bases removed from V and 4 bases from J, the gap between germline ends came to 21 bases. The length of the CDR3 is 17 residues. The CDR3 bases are TGCGCCAGCAGCTTAACTGGGAGCCCAGATATAGGCTATGGCTACACCTTC. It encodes CASSLTGSPDIGYGYTF.

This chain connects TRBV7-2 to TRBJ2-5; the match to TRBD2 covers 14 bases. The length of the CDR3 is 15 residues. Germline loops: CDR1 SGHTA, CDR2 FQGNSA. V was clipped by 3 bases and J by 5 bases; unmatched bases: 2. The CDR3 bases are TGTGCCAGCAGCTTGGGACTAGCGGGAGCGGAGACCCAGTACTTC. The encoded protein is CASSLGLAGAETQYF.

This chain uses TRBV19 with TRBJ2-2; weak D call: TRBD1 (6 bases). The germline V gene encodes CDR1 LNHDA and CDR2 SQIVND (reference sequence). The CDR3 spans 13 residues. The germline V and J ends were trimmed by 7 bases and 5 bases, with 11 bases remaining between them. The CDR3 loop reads CASTSRGTGELFF. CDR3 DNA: TGTGCCAGTACTTCTAGGGGGACCGGGGAGCTGTTTTTT.

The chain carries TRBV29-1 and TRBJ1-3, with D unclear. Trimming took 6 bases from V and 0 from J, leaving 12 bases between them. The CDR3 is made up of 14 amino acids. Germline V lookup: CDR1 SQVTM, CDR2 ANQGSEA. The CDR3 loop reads CSVPDPTSGNTIYF. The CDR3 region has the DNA TGCAGCGTCCCGGACCCAACCTCTGGAAACACCATATATTTT.

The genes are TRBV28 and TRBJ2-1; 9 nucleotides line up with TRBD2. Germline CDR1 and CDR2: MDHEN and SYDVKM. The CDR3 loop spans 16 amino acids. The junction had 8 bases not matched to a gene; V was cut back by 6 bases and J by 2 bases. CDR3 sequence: CASSPGASGTYNEQFF. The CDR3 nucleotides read TGTGCCAGCAGCCCCGGAGCTAGCGGGACCTACAATGAGCAGTTCTTC.

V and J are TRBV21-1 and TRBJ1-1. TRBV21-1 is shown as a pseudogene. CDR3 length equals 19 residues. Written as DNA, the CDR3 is TGTGCCAGCAGCACATATGGTTCGGCACCACTTATGGGGAACACTGAAGCTTTCTTT. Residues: CASSTYGSAPLMGNTEAFF.

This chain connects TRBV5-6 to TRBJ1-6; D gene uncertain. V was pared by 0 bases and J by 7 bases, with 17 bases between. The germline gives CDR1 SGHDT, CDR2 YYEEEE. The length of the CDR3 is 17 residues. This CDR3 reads CASSLAVYNSSNSPLHF. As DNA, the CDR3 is TGTGCCAGCAGCTTGGCAGTTTACAACAGCAGCAATTCACCCCTCCACTTT.

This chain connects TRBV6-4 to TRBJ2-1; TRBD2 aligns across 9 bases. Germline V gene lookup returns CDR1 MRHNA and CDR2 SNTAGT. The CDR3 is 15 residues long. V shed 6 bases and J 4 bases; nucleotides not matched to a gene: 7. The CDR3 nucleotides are TGTGCCAGCAGCTACAGCGGGAGGCTATACAATGAGCAGTTCTTC. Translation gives CASSYSGRLYNEQFF.

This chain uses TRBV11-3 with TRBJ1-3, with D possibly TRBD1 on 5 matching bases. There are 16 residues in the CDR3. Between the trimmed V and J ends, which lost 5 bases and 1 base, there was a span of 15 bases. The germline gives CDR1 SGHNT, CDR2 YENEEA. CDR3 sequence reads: CASSRQGASSGNTIYF. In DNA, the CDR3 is TGTGCCAGCAGCCGCCAGGGTGCGAGTTCTGGAAACACCATATATTTT.

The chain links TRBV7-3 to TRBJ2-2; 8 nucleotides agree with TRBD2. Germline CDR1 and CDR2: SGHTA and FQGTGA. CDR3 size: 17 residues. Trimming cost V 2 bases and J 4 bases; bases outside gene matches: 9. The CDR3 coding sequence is TGTGCCAGCAGCTTAGGGGGTCTTAGCGGGGCCACCGGGGAGCTGTTTTTT. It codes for CASSLGGLSGATGELFF.

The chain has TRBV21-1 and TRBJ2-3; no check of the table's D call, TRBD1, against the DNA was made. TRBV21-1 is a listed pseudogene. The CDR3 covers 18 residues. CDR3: CASSTGTGLSRSTDTQYF. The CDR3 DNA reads TGTGCCAGCAGCACGGGGACAGGGTTATCACGGAGCACAGATACGCAGTATTTT.

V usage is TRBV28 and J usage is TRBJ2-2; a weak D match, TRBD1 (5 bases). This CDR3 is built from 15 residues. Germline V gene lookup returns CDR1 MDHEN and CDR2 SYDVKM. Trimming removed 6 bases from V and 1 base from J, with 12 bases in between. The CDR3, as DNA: TGTGCCAGCAGCCCGACAGTTCTGAACACCGGGGAGCTGTTTTTT. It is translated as CASSPTVLNTGELFF.

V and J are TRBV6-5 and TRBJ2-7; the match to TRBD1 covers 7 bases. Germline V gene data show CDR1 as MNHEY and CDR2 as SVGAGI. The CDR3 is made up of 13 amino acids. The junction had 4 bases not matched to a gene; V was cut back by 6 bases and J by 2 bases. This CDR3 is CASRLQGTYEQYF. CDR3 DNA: TGTGCCAGCAGACTACAGGGGACCTACGAGCAGTACTTC.

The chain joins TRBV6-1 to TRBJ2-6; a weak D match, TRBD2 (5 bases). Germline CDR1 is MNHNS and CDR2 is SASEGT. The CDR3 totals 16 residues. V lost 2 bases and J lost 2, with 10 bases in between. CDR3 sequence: CASSESSGTGANVLTF. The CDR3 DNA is TGTGCCAGCAGTGAATCCTCGGGGACTGGGGCCAACGTCCTGACTTTC.

CDR3 sequence reads: CASGSGAGANVLTF. The CDR3 DNA reads as TGTGCCAGCGGATCTGGCGCCGGGGCCAACGTCCTGACTTTC. The genes are TRBV7-2 and TRBJ2-6; D is unresolved. Germline V gives CDR1 SGHTA, CDR2 FQGNSA. V was shortened by 8 bases and J by 4 bases, with 12 bases between the two germline ends. The CDR3 is 14 residues long.

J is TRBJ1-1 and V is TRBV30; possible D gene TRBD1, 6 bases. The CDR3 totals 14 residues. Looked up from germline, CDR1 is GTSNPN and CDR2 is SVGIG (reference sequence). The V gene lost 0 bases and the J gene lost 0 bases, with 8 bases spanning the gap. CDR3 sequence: CAWSVRGVNTEAFF. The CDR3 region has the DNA TGTGCCTGGAGTGTAAGGGGGGTGAACACTGAAGCTTTCTTT.